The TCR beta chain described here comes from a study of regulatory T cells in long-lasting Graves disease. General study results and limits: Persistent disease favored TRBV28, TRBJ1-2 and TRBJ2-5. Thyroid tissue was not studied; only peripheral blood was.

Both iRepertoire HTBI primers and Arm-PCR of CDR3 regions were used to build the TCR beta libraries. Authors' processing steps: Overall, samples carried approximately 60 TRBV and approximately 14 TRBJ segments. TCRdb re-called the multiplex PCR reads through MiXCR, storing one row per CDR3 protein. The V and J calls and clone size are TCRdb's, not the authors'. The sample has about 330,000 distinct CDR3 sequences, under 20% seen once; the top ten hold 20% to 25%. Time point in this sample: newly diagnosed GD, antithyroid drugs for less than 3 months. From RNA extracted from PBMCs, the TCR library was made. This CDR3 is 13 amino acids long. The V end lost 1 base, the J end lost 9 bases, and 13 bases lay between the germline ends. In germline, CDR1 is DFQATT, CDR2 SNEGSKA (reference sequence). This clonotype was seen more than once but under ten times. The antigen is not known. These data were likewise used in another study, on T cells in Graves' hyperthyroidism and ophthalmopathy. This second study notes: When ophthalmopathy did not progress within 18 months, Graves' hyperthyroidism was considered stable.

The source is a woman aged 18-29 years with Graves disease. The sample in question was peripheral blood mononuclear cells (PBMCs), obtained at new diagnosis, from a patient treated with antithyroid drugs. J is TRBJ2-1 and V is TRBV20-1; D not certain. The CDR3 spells CSARVNPLIEQFF. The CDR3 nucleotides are TGCAGTGCTAGAGTCAACCCCCTTATTGAGCAGTTCTTC.